One and the same sample provided the 21 T cell receptor beta chains below, sequenced in a study of shared clonotypes between healthy human individuals. The method was immunoSEQ multiplex PCR; TCRdb's version includes in-frame clones alone and lacks a portion of them. The sample has more than 500,000 clones; roughly 95% are singletons. Sequencing used naive CD4+ T cells sorted from blood. Subset noted: CD45RA+ positively selected. The source is a woman aged 30 to 39 in good health.

This chain joins TRBV28 and TRBJ1-5; D unresolved. The V gene's germline CDR1 is MDHEN and CDR2 SYDVKM. The CDR3 has 13 amino acids. Trimming removed 1 base from V and 7 bases from J, with 8 bases in between. CDR3 sequence reads: CASSLLGDQPQHF. CDR3 DNA sequence: TGTGCCAGCAGTTTATTGGGCGACCAGCCCCAGCATTTT.

The rearrangement joins TRBV7-2 to TRBJ1-4; 9 nucleotides agree with TRBD1. V was pared by 4 bases and J by 8 bases, with 8 bases of the junction left unmatched. CDR3 length: 15 amino acids. Germline loops: CDR1 SGHTA, CDR2 FQGNSA. In DNA form, the CDR3 reads TGTGCCAGCAGCTCTAACAGGGGGCGACGGGAAAAACTGTTTTTT. This codes for CASSSNRGRREKLFF.

The rearrangement links TRBV5-4 to TRBJ2-1, with TRBD2 matching over 8 bases. CDR3 length: 18 amino acids. The V gene's germline CDR1 is SGHNT and CDR2 YYREEE (reference sequence). V was pared by 3 bases and J by 4 bases, with 15 bases of the junction left unmatched. CDR3 DNA: TGTGCCAGCAGCTCACCCCCGGGGCGGGAGGACCTATACAATGAGCAGTTCTTC. This translates into CASSSPPGREDLYNEQFF.

V usage is TRBV5-6 and J usage is TRBJ2-1; perhaps TRBD1 as D (6 bases). Trimming removed 0 bases at V and 0 bases at J, with 13 bases between. Germline assignment: CDR1 SGHDT and CDR2 YYEEEE. The CDR3 is 17 amino acids. The CDR3, as DNA: TGTGCCAGCAGCTTGGGAGCAGGGGTCGGCTCCTACAATGAGCAGTTCTTC. This encodes CASSLGAGVGSYNEQFF.

This clone was picked up one time. The chain joins TRBV7-8 to TRBJ2-2, with unresolved D. This CDR3 contains 17 residues. Deletions cut 0 bases from V and 0 bases from J, with 11 bases between. Germline V gene sequence: CDR1 SGHVS, CDR2 FQNEAQ. The CDR3 nucleotides read TGTGCCAGCAGCTTAGCGCCAACAGATACGAACACCGGGGAGCTGTTTTTT. Its protein product is CASSLAPTDTNTGELFF.

This chain uses TRBV19 with TRBJ2-1; 11 bases align to TRBD2. CDR1 and CDR2 (germline): LNHDA, SQIVND (reference sequence). The CDR3 has 17 amino acids. V trimming: 3 bases; J trimming: 6 bases; junction bases outside the gene matches: 10. The CDR3 bases are TGTGCCAGTAGTATGGTAAGGGGACTAGCGGAGCCCAATGAGCAGTTCTTC. Protein: CASSMVRGLAEPNEQFF.

CDR3 sequence (DNA): TGTGCCAGCAGCGTAGAGGCGGGAGTGGATACGCAGTATTTT. Its protein product is CASSVEAGVDTQYF. The V gene is TRBV9, the J gene TRBJ2-3, with 7 bases aligning to TRBD2. This CDR3 comprises 14 residues. Trimming at V came to 0 bases and at J to 6 bases, leaving 4 bases not matched to a gene. Germline V lookup: CDR1 SGDLS, CDR2 YYNGEE. Complete variable domain (other parts from reference TRBV9 and TRBJ2-3): DSGVTQTPKHLITATGQRVTLRCSPRSGDLSVYWYQQSLDQGLQFLIQYYNGEERAKGNILERFSAQQFPDLHSELNLSSLELGDSALYFCASSVEAGVDTQYFGPGTRLTVL.

Written as DNA, the CDR3 is TGTGCCAGCAGGACTTGGGCTTCGTCCACTGAAGCTTTCTTT. It codes for CASRTWASSTEAFF. The chain joins TRBV28 to TRBJ1-1; no clear D. Trimming shortened V by 6 bases and J by 4 bases, and 15 bases separated the two germline ends. The CDR3 loop spans 14 amino acids. CDR1 is MDHEN and CDR2 is SYDVKM in the germline V gene. Together with reference TRBV28 and TRBJ1-1, the CDR3 gives the full variable domain: DVKVTQSSRYLVKRTGEKVFLECVQDMDHENMFWYRQDPGLGLRLIYFSYDVKMKEKGDIPEGYSVSREKKERFSLILESASTNQTSMYLCASRTWASSTEAFFGQGTRLTVV.

This sequence joins TRBV2 and TRBJ2-7; a weak D match, TRBD2 (6 bases). The CDR3 loop spans 13 amino acids. Trimming removed 7 bases from V and 1 base from J, with 11 bases in between. CDR1 and CDR2 from the germline V gene are SNHLY and FYNNEI. The CDR3 region is CASTRDFSYEQYF. The CDR3 DNA follows: TGTGCCAGCACCAGGGACTTTTCCTACGAGCAGTACTTC. Based on the CDR3 plus reference TRBV2 and TRBJ2-7, the full variable domain is EPEVTQTPSHQVTQMGQEVILRCVPISNHLYFYWYRQILGQKVEFLVSFYNNEISEKSEIFDDQFSVERPDGSNFTLKIRSTKLEDSAMYFCASTRDFSYEQYFGPGTRLTVT.

The genes are TRBV11-1 and TRBJ2-3; 8 nucleotides match TRBD2. The V gene end was trimmed by 10 bases and the J gene end by 1 base; junction bases not matched to a gene: 7. The CDR3 length is 14 residues. Per germline, CDR1 SGHAT and CDR2 FQDESV (reference sequence). CDR3 loop: CATRQTSGTDTQYF. The DNA for the CDR3 is TGTGCCACCCGTCAGACTAGCGGCACAGATACGCAGTATTTT.

The genes are TRBV7-2 and TRBJ2-7; the D gene could be TRBD1 or TRBD2 (5 bases each). V lost 5 bases to trimming and J lost 0 bases, with 14 bases between them. CDR3 length equals 15 residues. From germline, CDR1 is SGHTA and CDR2 FQGNSA. CDR3 loop: CASSRGTLLSYEQYF. CDR3 bases: TGTGCCAGCAGCCGGGGCACCCTACTCTCCTACGAGCAGTACTTC.

The chain couples TRBV28 to TRBJ1-2; no clear D gene. Germline values: CDR1 MDHEN, CDR2 SYDVKM. V dropped 2 bases and J dropped 2 bases, with 3 bases sitting between them. This CDR3 region has 12 residues. Here the CDR3 reads CASSLQNYGYTF. The DNA of the CDR3 is TGTGCCAGCAGTTTACAGAACTATGGCTACACCTTC.

This chain links TRBV27 with TRBJ2-5; 7 nucleotides agree with TRBD1. This CDR3 contains 14 residues. Germline values: CDR1 MNHEY, CDR2 SMNVEV (reference sequence). J was trimmed by 5 bases and V by 5 bases; bases with no gene match: 8. The CDR3, as DNA: TGTGCCAGCAGTCTGGGACAGCTATCGGAGACCCAGTACTTC. Translation: CASSLGQLSETQYF.

Concerning this clone: At the DNA level, this CDR3 is encoded by other sequences in the same sample as well. J is TRBJ2-7 and V is TRBV6-5; tentative D call: TRBD2 (6 bases). Trimming took off 0 bases at V and 2 bases at J, with 11 bases between the two ends. CDR3 length equals 15 residues. Germline CDR1 MNHEY, CDR2 SVGAGI. The CDR3 DNA sequence: TGTGCCAGCAGTTACTCAAATAGCGGTACCTACGAGCAGTACTTC. It translates to CASSYSNSGTYEQYF.

The chain is built from TRBV7-9 and TRBJ2-5; tentative D call: TRBD2 (6 bases). Trimming stripped 5 bases from V and 3 bases from J, with 16 bases between. Germline V gene lookup returns CDR1 SEHNR and CDR2 FQNEAQ (reference sequence). The CDR3 totals 15 residues. The CDR3 protein is CASSPIGLTEETQYF. The CDR3 region has the DNA TGTGCCAGCAGCCCGATTGGACTAACAGAAGAGACCCAGTACTTC.

The V call is TRBV6-5, the J call TRBJ2-7; 9 bases align to TRBD1. The CDR3 runs to 16 residues. V trimming: 2 bases; J trimming: 5 bases; junction bases outside the gene matches: 10. CDR1 and CDR2 (germline): MNHEY, SVGAGI. CDR3 sequence (DNA): TGTGCCAGCAGTTACGAGGGGACAGGGATCAGCCACGAGCAGTACTTC. Translated, it gives CASSYEGTGISHEQYF.

The CDR3 loop is CASSTQGYNEQFF. The CDR3 DNA reads as TGTGCCAGCTCAACACAGGGTTACAATGAGCAGTTCTTC. The genes are TRBV18 and TRBJ2-1, with D perhaps TRBD1 (6 bases). The CDR3 loop spans 13 amino acids. V gave up 5 bases and J gave up 4 bases, with 9 bases separating them. CDR1 is KGHSH, CDR2 LQKENI, per germline.

The V and J genes are TRBV2 and TRBJ1-6, with 7 bases lining up with TRBD1. The J segment lost 9 bases and the V segment lost 6 bases, leaving 14 bases of the junction unmatched. Germline-derived CDR1 and CDR2 are SNHLY and FYNNEI. CDR3 size: 16 residues. The CDR3 region is CASREPWTGEGSPLHF. Here the CDR3 DNA reads TGTGCCAGCAGGGAGCCCTGGACAGGAGAGGGTTCACCCCTCCACTTT.

V and J are TRBV15 and TRBJ1-1; TRBD1 agrees at 7 bases. Germline CDR1 LNHNV, CDR2 YYDKDF (reference sequence). V lost 0 bases and J lost 11; bases outside the gene matches: 12. The CDR3 spans 15 residues. Here the CDR3 DNA reads TGTGCCACCAGCAGAGAAAGACAGGGCACAGGAGGGGCTTTCTTT. Translating it yields CATSRERQGTGGAFF. The full variable domain, rest sourced from reference TRBV15 and TRBJ1-1, is DAMVIQNPRYQVTQFGKPVTLSCSQTLNHNVMYWYQQKSSQAPKLLFHYYDKDFNNEADTPDNFQSRRPNTSFCFLDIRSPGLGDTAMYLCATSRERQGTGGAFFGQGTRLTVV.

The sample holds one count of this clone. This chain uses TRBV27 with TRBJ1-6, with D unresolved. The germline V and J ends were trimmed by 5 bases and 9 bases, with 11 bases remaining between them. This CDR3 contains 13 residues. Germline V gene sequence: CDR1 MNHEY, CDR2 SMNVEV (reference sequence). CDR3 region: CASSPRGVSPLHF. CDR3 DNA: TGTGCCAGCAGTCCCCGCGGTGTTTCACCCCTCCACTTT.

V usage is TRBV28 and J usage is TRBJ2-3, with D perhaps matching TRBD1 (5 bases). The CDR3 runs to 13 residues. Deletions cut 6 bases from V and 2 bases from J, with 9 bases between. The germline V gene has CDR1 MDHEN and CDR2 SYDVKM. The CDR3, as DNA: TGTGCCAGCAGGCGACAGTACACAGATACGCAGTATTTT. It codes for CASRRQYTDTQYF.